This TCR beta chain appears in the sequencing data of a study of blood T cell repertoires in COVID-19. Across the whole study: From T cells, B-cell-depleted T cells, or PBMCs came the material, which was cDNA or gDNA.

Trimming left V 2 bases short and J 0 bases short, with 11 bases between. The V gene's germline CDR1 is SGHAT and CDR2 FQNNGV. This CDR3 contains 15 residues. In the authors' workflow: The authors estimated nucleated cell counts from reference gene primer amplification. Profiled with immunoSEQ multiplex PCR; TCRdb holds only in-frame clones, not every one. V, J and clone size are those of that table, while D and trimming were read from the DNA. The table includes roughly 260,000 clones, about 89% detected once. The receptor comes from a man aged 40-49 years who had recovered from COVID-19. Sequenced sample: peripheral blood. The V and J genes are TRBV11-2 and TRBJ2-7; a possible D gene is TRBD2 (6 bases). In DNA form, the CDR3 reads TGTGCCAGCAGCTTATTAGCGGTGAGCTCCTACGAGCAGTACTTC. Translating gives CASSLLAVSSYEQYF.